The following is a T cell receptor beta chain sequence with its context. TCRdb's table, derived via immunoSEQ multiplex PCR, lists solely in-frame clones and lacks some. Of 270,000 or so clones in the sample, approximately 90% were seen once. The data were taken from a study of blood T cell repertoires in COVID-19. CDR3 length: 20 amino acids. From germline, CDR1 is LGHDT and CDR2 YNNKEL (reference sequence). V shed 0 bases and J 0 bases; nucleotides not matched to a gene: 8. The chain combines TRBV3-1 (or the pseudogene TRBV3-2) with TRBJ2-7; 16 bases agree with TRBD2. Sample: peripheral blood. The sequence derives from a man aged 35 to 55 with acute or convalescent COVID-19. In DNA, the CDR3 is TGTGCCAGCAGCCAAGAATGGGCCGGGACTAGCGGGGGGGTCTCCTACGAGCAGTACTTC. Amino acids: CASSQEWAGTSGGVSYEQYF.